The rows below give T cell receptor beta chains drawn from one sample of a study of blood T cell repertoires in COVID-19. TCRdb's copy holds only in-frame clones and misses some; the assay was immunoSEQ multiplex PCR. The sample includes around 320,000 clones, about nine tenths seen only once; the top ten take roughly 2%. Sequencing used peripheral blood. The receptors stem from a man aged 18-30 years with active or convalescent COVID-19. The CDR3 runs from the conserved cysteine through the conserved F or W. The D gene is left open where the match is weak. For some rows the clone size is stated as once, few or many, or as a class when expanded; others skip it.

V	J	size	D	CDR3	DNA
TRBV15	TRBJ2-1	.	TRBD2	CATSRDLAGAGNEQFF	TGTGCCACCAGCAGAGATCTAGCGGGGGCCGGGAATGAGCAGTTCTTC
TRBV28	TRBJ2-1	.	.	CASSLGFRGRMNEQFF	TGTGCCAGCAGTTTGGGGTTCCGGGGGAGAATGAATGAGCAGTTCTTC
TRBV11-2	TRBJ2-3	.	.	CASSLSITQYF	TGTGCCAGCAGCTTATCCATTACGCAGTATTTT
TRBV10-2	TRBJ2-2	once	TRBD1	CASQGQGASGELFF	TGCGCCAGTCAAGGACAGGGGGCGAGCGGGGAGCTGTTTTTT
TRBV7-9	TRBJ2-3	.	TRBD1	CASSLADRAEDTQYF	TGTGCCAGCAGCTTAGCCGACAGGGCCGAAGATACGCAGTATTTT
TRBV7-2	TRBJ2-1	.	.	CASSGKRPSYNEQFF	TGTGCCAGCAGTGGGAAGCGGCCCTCCTACAATGAGCAGTTCTTC
TRBV7-9	TRBJ2-1	few	TRBD1	CASSGDRTEPRGEQFF	TGTGCCAGCAGCGGGGACAGGACGGAGCCCAGGGGTGAGCAGTTCTTC
TRBV7-9	TRBJ2-1	.	TRBD1	CARGDSYNEQFF	TGTGCCAGGGGGGACAGCTACAATGAGCAGTTCTTC
TRBV18	TRBJ1-1	.	.	CASAPDNMNTEAFF	TGTGCCAGCGCGCCGGACAATATGAACACTGAAGCTTTCTTT
TRBV6-6	TRBJ1-2	.	.	CASSYSGTLLNYGYTF	TGTGCCAGCAGTTACTCTGGGACACTGCTCAACTATGGCTACACCTTC
TRBV7-3	TRBJ2-2	.	TRBD2	CASSLNLAGGFTGELFF	TGTGCCAGCAGCTTAAACTTAGCGGGAGGGTTCACCGGGGAGCTGTTTTTT
TRBV6-5	TRBJ1-4	.	.	CASSHRSSNEKLFF	TGTGCCAGCAGCCATCGGTCCTCTAATGAAAAACTGTTTTTT
TRBV13	TRBJ1-2	.	TRBD1	CASSGLDRGTYYGYTF	TGTGCCAGCAGCGGGTTGGACAGGGGGACGTACTATGGCTACACCTTC
TRBV5-1	TRBJ1-4	.	.	CASGRGAGEKLFF	TGCGCCAGCGGTAGGGGCGCTGGTGAAAAACTGTTTTTT
TRBV3-1/TRBV3-2	TRBJ2-7	.	TRBD2	CASSPIAGSYEQYF	TGTGCCAGCAGCCCAATAGCGGGATCCTACGAGCAGTACTTC
TRBV5-6	TRBJ1-2	.	TRBD1	CASSPGTGYGGYTF	TGTGCCAGCAGCCCCGGGACAGGGTATGGTGGCTACACCTTC
TRBV28	TRBJ2-7	.	TRBD1	CASSWGQETYEQYF	TGTGCCAGCAGCTGGGGACAGGAGACCTACGAGCAGTACTTC
TRBV7-2	TRBJ1-1	.	.	CASSFGPGTEAFF	.
TRBV9	TRBJ2-5	.	.	CASTRPGGGETQYF	TGTGCCAGCACCCGCCCTGGAGGCGGAGAGACCCAGTACTTC
TRBV7-6	TRBJ2-5	.	TRBD1	CASSYRQGRETQYF	TGTGCCAGCAGCTACCGACAGGGACGGGAGACCCAGTACTTC
TRBV5-5	TRBJ2-6	.	TRBD1	CASSDGTVSFGANVLTF	TGTGCCAGCAGCGATGGGACAGTAAGCTTTGGGGCCAACGTCCTGACTTTC
TRBV7-9	TRBJ2-1	.	.	CASSQFENNEQFF	TGTGCCAGCAGCCAATTCGAGAACAATGAGCAGTTCTTC
TRBV11-2	TRBJ1-4	.	.	CASSFAFRGVNNEKLFF	TGTGCCAGCAGCTTCGCATTCAGGGGAGTCAATAATGAAAAACTGTTTTTT
TRBV5-1	TRBJ2-7	.	TRBD2	CASRVRSSGSYEQYF	TGCGCCAGCAGGGTGAGGTCTAGCGGGTCCTACGAGCAGTACTTC
TRBV28	TRBJ2-1	.	.	CASSGAIASHNEQFF	TGTGCCAGCTCGGGAGCTATAGCTAGTCACAATGAGCAGTTCTTC
TRBV27	TRBJ1-2	.	.	CASRRGHNYGYTF	TGTGCCAGCCGCCGGGGACACAACTATGGCTACACCTTC
TRBV28	TRBJ1-5	.	.	CASSLYPGFADNQPQHF	TGTGCCAGCAGCTTATACCCAGGTTTCGCAGACAATCAGCCCCAGCATTTT
TRBV5-6	TRBJ1-4	.	TRBD1	CASSWGQGTNEKLFF	TGTGCCAGCAGCTGGGGACAGGGTACTAATGAAAAACTGTTTTTT